This TCR beta chain was recovered during a study of shared T cell receptors in the human thymus. Germline V gene lookup returns CDR1 SGHAT and CDR2 FQDESV (reference sequence). The CDR3 has 12 residues. The V end lost 5 bases, the J end lost 3 bases, and 8 bases lay between the germline ends. The table came from immunoSEQ multiplex PCR; TCRdb's copy has only in-frame clones and leaves some out. This repertoire shows some 700,000 clones, 88% found once; its top ten account for 0.0085% to 0.012%. This same sample was also part of a study on human thymus T cells. This second study notes: The donors were infants in Finland with congenital heart defects, otherwise immunologically healthy.

Sample: thymocytes. The rearrangement links TRBV11-1 to TRBJ2-7; D uncertain. This TCR came from a boy less than two years old with a congenital heart defect. CDR3 in amino acids: CASSRVLYEQYF. DNA of the CDR3: TGTGCCAGCAGCCGGGTCCTCTACGAGCAGTACTTC. Full variable domain (remainder filled in from reference TRBV11-1 and TRBJ2-7): EAEVAQSPRYKITEKSQAVAFWCDPISGHATLYWYRQILGQGPELLVQFQDESVVDDSQLPKDRFSAERLKGVDSTLKIQPAELGDSAMYLCASSRVLYEQYFGPGTRLTVT.